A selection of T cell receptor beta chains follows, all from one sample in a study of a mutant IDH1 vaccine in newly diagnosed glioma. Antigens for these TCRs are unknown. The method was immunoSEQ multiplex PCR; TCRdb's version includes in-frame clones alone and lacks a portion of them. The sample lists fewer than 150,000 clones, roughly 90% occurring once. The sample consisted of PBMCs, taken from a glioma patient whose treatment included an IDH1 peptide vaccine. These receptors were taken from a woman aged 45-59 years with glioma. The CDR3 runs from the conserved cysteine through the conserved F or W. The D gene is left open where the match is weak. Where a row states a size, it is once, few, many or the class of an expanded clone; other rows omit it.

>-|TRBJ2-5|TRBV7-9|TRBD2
CASSLSERERETQYF
TGTGCCAGCAGCCTAAGCGAGCGGGAGCGGGAGACCCAGTACTTC
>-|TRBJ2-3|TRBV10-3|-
CAISESKGSTDTQYF
TGTGCCATCAGTGAGTCCAAGGGGAGCACAGATACGCAGTATTTT
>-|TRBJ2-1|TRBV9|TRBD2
CASSVDAGGGYNEQFF
TGTGCCAGCAGCGTAGATGCGGGAGGAGGATACAATGAGCAGTTCTTC
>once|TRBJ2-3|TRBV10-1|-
CASSESGSADTQYF
TGCGCCAGCAGTGAGTCAGGCTCCGCAGATACGCAGTATTTT
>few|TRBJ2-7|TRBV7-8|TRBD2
CASSSYRLAGAYEQYF
TGTGCCAGCAGCTCCTACCGACTAGCGGGAGCCTACGAGCAGTACTTC
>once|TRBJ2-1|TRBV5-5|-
CASSFAGLSNEQFF
TGTGCCAGCAGCTTCGCGGGACTCTCCAATGAGCAGTTCTTC
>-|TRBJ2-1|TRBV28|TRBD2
CASSLARGAGNNEQFF
TGTGCCAGCAGTTTAGCCCGGGGAGCGGGGAACAATGAGCAGTTCTTC
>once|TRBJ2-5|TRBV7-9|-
CASSLASRGRETQYF
TGTGCCAGCAGCTTAGCGTCGAGGGGCAGGGAGACCCAGTACTTC
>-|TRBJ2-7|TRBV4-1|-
CASSQGWDLLYEQYF
TGCGCCAGCAGCCAAGGCTGGGACTTACTCTACGAGCAGTACTTC
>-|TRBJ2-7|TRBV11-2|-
CASSLDPSLSPYEQYF
TGTGCCAGCAGCTTAGATCCGAGCTTGTCTCCCTACGAGCAGTACTTC
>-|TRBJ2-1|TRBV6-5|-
CASSPSAGAHNEQFF
TGTGCCAGCAGTCCCAGTGCGGGGGCCCACAATGAGCAGTTCTTC
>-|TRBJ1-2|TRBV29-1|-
CSVGAAANYGYTF
TGCAGCGTTGGAGCCGCTGCAAACTATGGCTACACCTTC
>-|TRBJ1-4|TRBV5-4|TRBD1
CASSPSAGTGVEKLFF
TGTGCCAGCAGCCCCTCGGCCGGGACAGGGGTTGAAAAACTGTTTTTT
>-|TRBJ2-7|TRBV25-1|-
CASSEGWGYRHEQYF
TGTGCCAGCAGTGAAGGTTGGGGGTATCGGCACGAGCAGTACTTC
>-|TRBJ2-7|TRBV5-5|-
CASSFGSYEQYF
TGTGCCAGCAGCTTTGGTTCCTACGAGCAGTACTTC
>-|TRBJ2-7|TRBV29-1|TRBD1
CSVTPTGRNPSYEQYF
TGCAGCGTTACCCCGACAGGGCGAAACCCCTCCTACGAGCAGTACTTC
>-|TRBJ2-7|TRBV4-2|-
CASSQAAGQGSYEQYF
TGTGCCAGCAGCCAAGCGGCTGGCCAAGGGAGTTACGAGCAGTACTTC
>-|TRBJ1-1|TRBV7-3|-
CASSLRPLGENTEAFF
TGTGCCAGCAGCTTACGCCCTTTGGGAGAGAACACTGAAGCTTTCTTT
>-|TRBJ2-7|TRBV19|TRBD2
CASFRSGSYEQYF
TGTGCCAGTTTTCGTAGCGGGAGCTACGAGCAGTACTTC
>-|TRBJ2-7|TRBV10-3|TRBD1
CAIRAGTGGNYEQYF
TGTGCCATCCGGGCCGGGACAGGGGGCAACTACGAGCAGTACTTC